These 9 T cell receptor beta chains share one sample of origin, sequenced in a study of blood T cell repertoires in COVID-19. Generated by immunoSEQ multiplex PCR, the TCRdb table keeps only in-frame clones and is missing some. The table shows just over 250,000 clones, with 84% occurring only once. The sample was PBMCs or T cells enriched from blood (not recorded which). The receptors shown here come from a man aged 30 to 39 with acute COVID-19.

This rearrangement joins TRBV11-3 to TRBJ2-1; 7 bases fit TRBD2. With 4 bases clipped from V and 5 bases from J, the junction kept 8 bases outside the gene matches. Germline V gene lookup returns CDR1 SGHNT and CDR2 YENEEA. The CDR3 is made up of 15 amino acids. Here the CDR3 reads CASSYGLGYNNEQFF. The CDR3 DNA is TGTGCCAGCAGCTACGGACTAGGGTACAACAATGAGCAGTTCTTC.

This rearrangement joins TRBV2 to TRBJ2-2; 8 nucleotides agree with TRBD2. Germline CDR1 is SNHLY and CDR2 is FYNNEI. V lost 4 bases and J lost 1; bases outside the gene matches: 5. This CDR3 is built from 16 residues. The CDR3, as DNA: TGTGCCAGCAGTGTTTCACGGGGGGGGAACACCGGGGAGCTGTTTTTT. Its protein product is CASSVSRGGNTGELFF.

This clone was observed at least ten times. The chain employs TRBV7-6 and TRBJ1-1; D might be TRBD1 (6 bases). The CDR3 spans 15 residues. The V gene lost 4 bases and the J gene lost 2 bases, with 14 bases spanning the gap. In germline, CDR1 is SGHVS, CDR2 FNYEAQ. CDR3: CASSSEVQGNTEAFF. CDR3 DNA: TGTGCCAGCAGCTCAGAGGTACAGGGAAACACTGAAGCTTTCTTT.

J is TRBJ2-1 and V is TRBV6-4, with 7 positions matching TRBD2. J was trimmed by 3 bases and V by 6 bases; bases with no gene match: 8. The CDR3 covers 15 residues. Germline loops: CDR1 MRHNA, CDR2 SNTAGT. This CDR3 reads CASSREAGNYNEQFF. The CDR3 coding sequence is TGTGCCAGCAGCAGAGAAGCGGGGAACTACAATGAGCAGTTCTTC.

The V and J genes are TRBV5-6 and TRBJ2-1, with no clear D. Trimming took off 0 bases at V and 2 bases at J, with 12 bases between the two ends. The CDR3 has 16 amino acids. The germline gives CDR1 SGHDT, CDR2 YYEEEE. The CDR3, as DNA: TGTGCCAGCAGCTTGGGAGCTCTACCTCCCTACAATGAGCAGTTCTTC. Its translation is CASSLGALPPYNEQFF.

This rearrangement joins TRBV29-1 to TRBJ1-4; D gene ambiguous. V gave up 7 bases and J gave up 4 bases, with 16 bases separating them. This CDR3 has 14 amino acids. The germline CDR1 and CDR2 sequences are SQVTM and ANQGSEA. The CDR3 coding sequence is TGCAGCGCCCGACGGGGTTCGGGTAATGAAAAACTGTTTTTT. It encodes CSARRGSGNEKLFF. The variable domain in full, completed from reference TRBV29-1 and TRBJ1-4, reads SAVISQKPSRDICQRGTSLTIQCQVDSQVTMMFWYRQQPGQSLTLIATANQGSEATYESGFVIDKFPISRPNLTFSTLTVSNMSPEDSSIYLCSARRGSGNEKLFFGSGTQLSVL.

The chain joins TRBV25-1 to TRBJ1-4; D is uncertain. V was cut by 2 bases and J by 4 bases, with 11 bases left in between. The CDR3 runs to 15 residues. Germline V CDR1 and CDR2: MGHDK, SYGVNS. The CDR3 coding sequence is TGTGCCAGCAGTGAAGGAGCACGATTTAATGAAAAACTGTTTTTT. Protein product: CASSEGARFNEKLFF.

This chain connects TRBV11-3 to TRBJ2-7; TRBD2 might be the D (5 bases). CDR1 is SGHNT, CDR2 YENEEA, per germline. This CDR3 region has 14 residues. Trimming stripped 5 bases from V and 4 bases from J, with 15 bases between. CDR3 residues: CASSQTSGGYEQYV. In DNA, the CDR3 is TGTGCCAGCAGCCAAACTAGTGGTGGTTACGAGCAGTACGTC.

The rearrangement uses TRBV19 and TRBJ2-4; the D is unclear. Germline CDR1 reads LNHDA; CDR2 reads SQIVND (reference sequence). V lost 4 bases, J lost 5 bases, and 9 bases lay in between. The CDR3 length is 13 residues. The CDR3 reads CASSTPPQNIQYF. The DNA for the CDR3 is TGTGCCAGTAGTACCCCCCCTCAAAACATTCAGTACTTC.